The table lists the clone carrying this TCR beta chain with many counts. Its specificity is unknown. CDR3 length: 15 amino acids. Trimming removed 4 bases from V and 4 bases from J, with 15 bases in between. Germline CDR1 is SGHDN and CDR2 is FVKESK. The data stem from a study of T-cell reconstitution after alpha-beta-depleted transplantation in children. Findings and caveats of the study: Roughly two months post-transplant, alpha-beta T cells reportedly originated from several hundred graft clones that had expanded. Fresh T-cell production supplied most of the T-cell counts and diversity seen one year after transplant.

A library of TCRbeta sequences, prepared with unique molecular identifiers, was generated. MiXCR was run by TCRdb on the PCR reads, yielding one entry per CDR3 protein. The table lists 200,000 to 250,000 distinct CDR3 sequences, approximately 11% of them singletons, with 28% in the top ten. This TCR came from a child younger than two with acute myeloid leukemia, due to receive a stem cell transplant. The V and J genes are TRBV14 and TRBJ2-3, with D possibly TRBD2 on 5 matching bases. Sample: PBMCs, taken before TCRalphabeta/CD19-depleted stem cell transplant. The CDR3 loop reads CASSRGQERADTQYF. CDR3 coding DNA: TGTGCCAGCAGCCGAGGGCAGGAAAGAGCAGATACGCAGTATTTT.